The 17 T cell receptor beta chains listed next were all sequenced from one sample in a study of CD4 T cells in relation to SARS-CoV-2 and coronaviruses. The unexposed donors gave CD4+ T cells in 2011-2018, prior to COVID-19. Isolation of CD4+ T cells took place after around eleven days in culture. Assay: immunoSEQ multiplex PCR; the TCRdb copy retains only in-frame clones and omits some. Of roughly 29,000 clones listed, roughly four fifths were seen once; the top ten hold 20%. The antigens of these receptors remain unknown. Material for sequencing was CD4+ T cells from PBMCs, cultured in vitro. The source of these receptors is a human donor in good health.

Concerning this clone itself: Sequence at one end of the junction differs from germline and may be a read error. V gene TRBV7-4 combines with J gene TRBJ2-5; D unclear. Germline V gene data show CDR1 as SGHVT and CDR2 as SQSDAQ. There are 16 residues in the CDR3. The CDR3 loop is CASTLKGKPVQETQYF. Written as DNA, the CDR3 is TGTGCCAGCACCTTAAAGGGCAAACCAGTACAAGAGACCCAGTACTTC. Combining the CDR3 with reference TRBV7-4 and TRBJ2-5 gives the whole variable domain GAGVSQSPRYKVAKRGRDVALRCDSISGHVTLYWYRQTLGQGSEVLTYSQSDAQRDKSGRPSGRFSAERPERSVSTLKIQRTEQGDSAVYLCASTLKGKPVQETQYFGPGTRLLVL.

The chain couples TRBV7-9 to TRBJ2-3; D may be TRBD1 (6 bases). The germline gives CDR1 SEHNR, CDR2 FQNEAQ (reference sequence). CDR3 size: 19 residues. The V and J ends lost 1 base and 5 bases respectively, with 25 bases between them. CDR3 nucleotides: TGTGCCAGCAGCTTAGTTGGAAGAACTTCGGGACACCAGCTAGATACGCAGTATTTT. Residues: CASSLVGRTSGHQLDTQYF.

Notes on this clone: A read error may account for a junction end that differs from germline. The J gene is TRBJ1-2, the V gene TRBV7-8; D remains ambiguous. CDR3 length: 11 residues. The germline CDR1 and CDR2 sequences are SGHVS and FQNEAQ. This CDR3 reads CCTTENYGYTF. CDR3 nucleotides: TGCTGTACCACCGAGAACTATGGCTACACCTTC.

The chain employs TRBV2 and TRBJ2-1; D may be TRBD2 (5 bases). Trimming removed 5 bases at V and 0 bases at J, with 5 bases between. This CDR3 comprises 13 residues. Germline V lookup: CDR1 SNHLY, CDR2 FYNNEI. Here the CDR3 reads CASSSGSYNEQFF. CDR3 in DNA: TGTGCCAGCAGTAGCGGCTCCTACAATGAGCAGTTCTTC.

The CDR3 is CASSSLLAGPPYEQYF. The CDR3, as DNA: TGTGCCAGCAGCTCGTTACTAGCGGGCCCTCCCTACGAGCAGTACTTC. The chain employs TRBV11-2 and TRBJ2-7; 9 nucleotides align to TRBD2. CDR3 length: 16 residues. Germline V gives CDR1 SGHAT, CDR2 FQNNGV. J gave up 2 bases and V 4 bases, and 9 bases lay outside the gene matches.

The chain is built from TRBV18 and TRBJ2-5, with D hard to call. The CDR3 runs to 12 residues. The V end was cut by 3 bases, the J end by 0 bases, with 2 bases between. The germline V gene encodes CDR1 KGHSH and CDR2 LQKENI. The CDR3 loop is CASSPNQETQYF. The CDR3 region has the DNA TGTGCCAGCTCACCCAACCAAGAGACCCAGTACTTC.

This clone was recorded a few times. J is TRBJ1-2 and V is TRBV9, with a tentative D call TRBD1 (6 bases). V was shortened by 8 bases and J by 0 bases, with 11 bases between the two germline ends. The CDR3 is 13 amino acids. The V gene's germline CDR1 is SGDLS and CDR2 YYNGEE. The CDR3 coding sequence is TGTGCCAGGGGGGACAAGCCTAACTATGGCTACACCTTC. Translated: CARGDKPNYGYTF.

The V gene is TRBV25-1, the J gene TRBJ1-6, with unresolved D. CDR3 length: 15 amino acids. The V end was cut by 1 base, the J end by 0 bases, with 4 bases between. Germline V gene sequence: CDR1 MGHDK, CDR2 SYGVNS. Here the CDR3 reads CASSESSSYNSPLHF. The CDR3 region has the DNA TGTGCCAGCAGTGAATCTAGCTCCTATAATTCACCCCTCCACTTT. Supplemented by reference TRBV25-1 and TRBJ1-6, the full variable domain reads EADIYQTPRYLVIGTGKKITLECSQTMGHDKMYWYQQDPGMELHLIHYSYGVNSTEKGDLSSESTVSRIRTEHFPLTLESARPSHTSQYLCASSESSSYNSPLHFGNGTRLTVT.

The genes are TRBV6-4 and TRBJ2-1, with 11 bases matching TRBD1. In germline, CDR1 is MRHNA, CDR2 SNTAGT. The CDR3 totals 17 residues. V lost 3 bases, J lost 2 bases, and 6 bases stayed unmatched. The CDR3 reads CASSEQGQGVAYNEQFF. The CDR3 DNA reads as TGTGCCAGCAGTGAGCAGGGACAGGGGGTTGCCTACAATGAGCAGTTCTTC.

This chain connects TRBV15 to TRBJ2-5, with 9 bases that match TRBD1. This CDR3 is built from 17 residues. V shed 0 bases, J shed 5 bases, and the junction held 10 bases outside the gene matches. Per germline, CDR1 LNHNV and CDR2 YYDKDF (reference sequence). The chain's CDR3 is CATSRELTTGGTETQYF. The DNA of the CDR3 is TGTGCCACCAGCAGAGAGCTAACGACAGGGGGGACGGAGACCCAGTACTTC.

The rearrangement uses TRBV19 and TRBJ2-3; D not resolved. The CDR3 length is 16 residues. V was clipped by 5 bases and J by 0 bases, with 15 bases between them. CDR1 is LNHDA and CDR2 is SQIVND in the germline V gene (reference sequence). CDR3 coding DNA: TGTGCCAGTAGTGCCCTACTAACTCTCAGCACAGATACGCAGTATTTT. It yields the protein CASSALLTLSTDTQYF.

The genes are TRBV5-1 and TRBJ2-3, with a tentative D call TRBD2 (6 bases). CDR3 length equals 15 residues. The ends were cut back, 4 bases at V and 3 bases at J, with 15 bases in the middle. Per germline, CDR1 SGHRS and CDR2 YFSETQ. The CDR3 spells CASSIRLELTDTQYF. In DNA, the CDR3 is TGCGCCAGCAGCATAAGACTAGAGCTAACAGATACGCAGTATTTT. The complete variable domain, with remaining parts taken from reference TRBV5-1 and TRBJ2-3, reads KAGVTQTPRYLIKTRGQQVTLSCSPISGHRSVSWYQQTPGQGLQFLFEYFSETQRNKGNFPGRFSGRQFSNSRSEMNVSTLELGDSALYLCASSIRLELTDTQYFGPGTRLTVL.

The V and J genes are TRBV11-1 and TRBJ2-7; TRBD1 is a possible D gene (5 bases). CDR3 size: 13 residues. Germline CDR1 SGHAT, CDR2 FQDESV (reference sequence). V lost 2 bases to trimming and J lost 5 bases, with 10 bases between them. The CDR3 loop reads CASSLSRVDEQYF. Written as DNA, the CDR3 is TGTGCCAGCAGCTTAAGCAGGGTCGACGAGCAGTACTTC.

The V call is TRBV19, the J call TRBJ1-6, with TRBD1 as a possible D gene (5 bases). Trimming shortened V by 7 bases and J by 7 bases, and 14 bases separated the two germline ends. Germline CDR1 LNHDA, CDR2 SQIVND (reference sequence). The CDR3 contains 14 residues. The CDR3 sequence: CASTGQKGNSPLHF. CDR3 DNA sequence: TGTGCCAGTACAGGACAAAAGGGAAATTCACCCCTCCACTTT.

The CDR3 loop is CASRLAGGGPETQYF. CDR3 sequence (DNA): TGTGCCAGCAGGTTAGCGGGAGGAGGACCAGAGACCCAGTACTTC. The chain uses TRBV28 and TRBJ2-5; TRBD2 matches 10 bases. The CDR3 is made up of 15 amino acids. V lost 6 bases, J lost 4 bases, and 8 bases stayed unmatched. Germline loops: CDR1 MDHEN, CDR2 SYDVKM.

This clone was found a few times. The chain recombines TRBV6-2 or TRBV6-3 with TRBJ2-7; possibly TRBD2 for D (5 bases). CDR1 is MNHEY, CDR2 SVGEGT, per germline. Trimming stripped 2 bases from V and 6 bases from J, with 11 bases between. The CDR3 has 13 residues. DNA of the CDR3: TGTGCCAGCAGTTACGAGGGTTTGAGCGAGCAGTACTTC. Amino acids: CASSYEGLSEQYF.

This clone came up a few times. The rearrangement joins TRBV10-3 to TRBJ1-1, with D perhaps matching TRBD1 (5 bases). The V gene's germline CDR1 is ENHRY and CDR2 SYGVKD. Trimming took 10 bases from V and 5 from J, leaving 20 bases between them. This CDR3 is 14 amino acids long. In DNA form, the CDR3 reads TGTGCCACCCGGGACCCAGGGTCAGGAACTGAAGCTTTCTTT. It specifies CATRDPGSGTEAFF.